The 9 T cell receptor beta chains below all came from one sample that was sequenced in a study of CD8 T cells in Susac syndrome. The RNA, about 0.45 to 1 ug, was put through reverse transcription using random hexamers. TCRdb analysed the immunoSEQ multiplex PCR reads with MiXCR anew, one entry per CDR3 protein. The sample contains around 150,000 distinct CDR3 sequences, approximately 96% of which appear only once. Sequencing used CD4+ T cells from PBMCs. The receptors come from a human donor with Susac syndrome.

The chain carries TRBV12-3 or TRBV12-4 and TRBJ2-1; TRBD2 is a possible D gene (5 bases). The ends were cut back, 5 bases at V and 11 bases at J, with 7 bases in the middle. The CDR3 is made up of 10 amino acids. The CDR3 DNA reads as TGTGCCAGCAGTACCGGGAAGCAGTTCTTC. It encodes CASSTGKQFF.

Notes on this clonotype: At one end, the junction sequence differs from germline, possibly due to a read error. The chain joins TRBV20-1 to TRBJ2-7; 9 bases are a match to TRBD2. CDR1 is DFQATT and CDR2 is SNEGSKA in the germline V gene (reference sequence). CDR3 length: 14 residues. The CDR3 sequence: CSARDSGSPNEQYF. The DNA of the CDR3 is TGCAGTGCGAGAGATAGCGGGAGTCCCAACGAGCAGTACTTC.

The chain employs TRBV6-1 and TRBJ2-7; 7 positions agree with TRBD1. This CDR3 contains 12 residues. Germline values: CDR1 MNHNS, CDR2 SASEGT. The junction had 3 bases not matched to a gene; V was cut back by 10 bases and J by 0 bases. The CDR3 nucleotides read TGTGCCATCCGGACAGGCTCCTACGAGCAGTACTTC. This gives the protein CAIRTGSYEQYF.

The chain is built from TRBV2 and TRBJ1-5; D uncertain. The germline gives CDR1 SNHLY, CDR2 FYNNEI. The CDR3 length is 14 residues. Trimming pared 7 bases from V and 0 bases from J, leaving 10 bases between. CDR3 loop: CASTTSPSNQPQHF. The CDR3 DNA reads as TGTGCCAGCACTACCTCACCTAGCAATCAGCCCCAGCATTTT.

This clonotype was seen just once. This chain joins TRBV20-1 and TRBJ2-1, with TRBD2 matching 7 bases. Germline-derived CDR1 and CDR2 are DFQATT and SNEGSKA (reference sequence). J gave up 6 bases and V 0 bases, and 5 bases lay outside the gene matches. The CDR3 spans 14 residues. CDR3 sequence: CSARERGSGNEQFF. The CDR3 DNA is TGCAGTGCTAGAGAGCGGGGGTCTGGCAATGAGCAGTTCTTC.

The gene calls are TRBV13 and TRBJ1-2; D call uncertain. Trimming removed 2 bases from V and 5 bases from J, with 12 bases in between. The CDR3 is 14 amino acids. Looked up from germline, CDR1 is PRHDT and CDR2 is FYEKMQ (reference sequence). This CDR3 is CASSLKQLTYGYTF. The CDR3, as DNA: TGTGCCAGCAGCTTAAAACAGCTCACTTATGGCTACACCTTC.

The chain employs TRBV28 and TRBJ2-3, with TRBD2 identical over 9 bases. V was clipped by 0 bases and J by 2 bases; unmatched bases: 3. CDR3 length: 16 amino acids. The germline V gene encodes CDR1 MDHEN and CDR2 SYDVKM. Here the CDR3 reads CASSLWGTSYTDTQYF. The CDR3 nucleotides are TGTGCCAGCAGTTTATGGGGGACTAGCTACACAGATACGCAGTATTTT.

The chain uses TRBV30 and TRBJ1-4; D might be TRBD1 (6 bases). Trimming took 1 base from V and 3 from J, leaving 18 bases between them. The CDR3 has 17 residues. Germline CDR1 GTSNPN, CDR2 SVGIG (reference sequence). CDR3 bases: TGTGCCTGGAGTGGTCTGGACAGCATTTGGCCTAATGAAAAACTGTTTTTT. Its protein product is CAWSGLDSIWPNEKLFF. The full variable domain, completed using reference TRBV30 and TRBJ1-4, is SQTIHQWPATLVQPVGSPLSLECTVEGTSNPNLYWYRQAAGRGLQLLFYSVGIGQISSEVPQNLSASRPQDRQFILSSKKLLLSDSGFYLCAWSGLDSIWPNEKLFFGSGTQLSVL.

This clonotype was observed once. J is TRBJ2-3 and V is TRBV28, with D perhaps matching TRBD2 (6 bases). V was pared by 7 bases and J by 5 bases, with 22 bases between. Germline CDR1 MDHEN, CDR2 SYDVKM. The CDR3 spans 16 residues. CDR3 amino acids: CASTSPRAGLGDTQYF. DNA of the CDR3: TGTGCCAGCACCTCACCGCGGGCGGGACTGGGAGATACGCAGTATTTT.